The rows below give T cell receptor beta chains drawn from one sample of a study of blood T cell repertoires in COVID-19. TCRdb's copy holds only in-frame clones and misses some; the assay was immunoSEQ multiplex PCR. Of fewer than 650,000 clones listed, around 90% are singletons. The sequencing input was peripheral blood. These receptors were collected from a woman in her forties or fifties with COVID-19, enrolled during active disease. Both conserved end residues are part of each CDR3. Fields, in order: D gene, clone size, V gene, J gene, CDR3 protein, CDR3 DNA. D genes are given only for firm matches. Clone sizes are given selectively: once, few, many, or a class where the clone is expanded.

TRBD1	-	TRBV28	TRBJ2-1	CASSRTGQGHNEQFF	TGTGCCAGCAGTAGAACGGGACAGGGTCACAATGAGCAGTTCTTC
TRBD1	-	TRBV4-1	TRBJ1-1	CASSQDRQGRVEAFF	TGCGCCAGCAGCCAAGATCGACAGGGAAGGGTTGAAGCTTTCTTT
-	-	TRBV15	TRBJ1-4	CATSRDSDRTNEKLFF	TGTGCCACCAGCAGAGATTCCGACAGAACTAATGAAAAACTGTTTTTT
TRBD2	-	TRBV3-1/TRBV3-2	TRBJ2-3	CASSQDPTYRTSRSTDTQYF	TGTGCCAGCAGCCAAGATCCCACTTATCGGACTAGCCGGAGCACAGATACGCAGTATTTT
-	-	TRBV3-1/TRBV3-2	TRBJ2-4	CASSRYPLTGEDIQYF	TGTGCCAGCAGCCGCTACCCACTAACAGGGGAGGACATTCAGTACTTC
TRBD1	-	TRBV28	TRBJ2-7	CASSFRQGAYEQYF	TGTGCCAGCAGTTTCCGACAGGGCGCCTACGAGCAGTACTTC
-	-	TRBV9	TRBJ1-1	CASSVDSTPLGTEAFF	TGTGCCAGCAGCGTAGATAGCACTCCTTTGGGCACTGAAGCTTTCTTT
TRBD1	-	TRBV18	TRBJ1-2	CASSGQGNYGYTF	TGTGCCAGCTCCGGACAGGGGAACTATGGCTACACCTTC
-	-	TRBV2	TRBJ2-3	CASSVRLGGTDTQYF	TGTGCCAGCAGTGTTCGCCTAGGCGGCACAGATACGCAGTATTTT
TRBD1	-	TRBV5-1	TRBJ1-1	CASSPGQDTEAFF	TGCGCCAGCAGCCCTGGACAGGACACTGAAGCTTTCTTT
TRBD2	-	TRBV5-1	TRBJ2-7	CASSSLTSGRDEQYF	TGCGCCAGCAGCTCCCTGACTAGCGGTAGGGACGAGCAGTACTTC
-	-	TRBV19	TRBJ2-3	CASSPSGTDTQYF	TGTGCCAGTAGTCCGAGCGGCACAGATACGCAGTATTTT
-	-	TRBV4-2	TRBJ2-4	CASSQDPQGVNIQYF	TGTGCCAGCAGCCAAGACCCGCAGGGTGTCAACATTCAGTACTTC
-	-	TRBV19	TRBJ1-5	CASNALSEQPQHF	TGTGCCAGTAACGCGTTGTCTGAACAGCCCCAGCATTTT
-	once	TRBV6-2/TRBV6-3	TRBJ2-7	CASSYSGRQSSYEQYF	TGTGCCAGCAGTTACTCAGGCAGGCAAAGCTCCTACGAGCAGTACTTC
TRBD1	-	TRBV5-4	TRBJ2-3	CASSLGQGDTDTQYF	TGTGCCAGCAGCTTGGGACAGGGGGACACAGATACGCAGTATTTT
TRBD2	-	TRBV10-2	TRBJ2-3	CASRLAGEEADTQYF	TGCGCCAGCAGACTAGCGGGGGAGGAGGCAGATACGCAGTATTTT
TRBD2	-	TRBV7-8	TRBJ2-2	CASRSLWTSGFSNTGELFF	TGTGCCAGCAGATCCCTCTGGACTAGCGGGTTCTCGAACACCGGGGAGCTGTTTTTT
TRBD1	-	TRBV11-2	TRBJ1-4	CASSSRDRAGEKLFF	TGTGCCAGCAGCTCGAGGGACAGGGCCGGTGAAAAACTGTTTTTT
-	-	TRBV24-1	TRBJ2-3	CATSDLWSSTQYF	TGTGCCACCAGTGATTTATGGTCTAGCACGCAGTATTTT
-	-	TRBV7-2	TRBJ2-1	CASSTNNEQFF	TGTGCCAGCAGCACAAACAATGAGCAGTTCTTC
-	-	TRBV28	TRBJ2-5	CASSREETQYF	TGTGCCAGCAGTCGAGAAGAGACCCAGTACTTC
TRBD1	-	TRBV7-9	TRBJ2-2	CASSDRDRGTGELFF	TGTGCCAGCAGCGACCGGGACAGGGGAACCGGGGAGCTGTTTTTT
TRBD2	few	TRBV6-5	TRBJ2-1	CASSKGLAGVEQFF	TGTGCCAGCAGTAAGGGACTAGCGGGGGTGGAGCAGTTCTTC